This T cell receptor beta chain came from a study of beta chain features in type 1 diabetes. Looking at the study overall: Healthy donors and patients showed comparable age, gender and cell yields.

Expressed TCRB transcripts were sequenced after all isolated RNA was converted to cDNA. Data came from immunoSEQ multiplex PCR; TCRdb stores just in-frame clones and leaves some out. Found here are hundreds of thousands of clones, under 15% of them singletons; the top ten hold about 0.02%. Study conclusions and caveats: Significant though moderate, a shortening of TCRB CDR3s appeared in all four CD4+ subsets of Type 1 diabetes patients. It was among patients, rather than healthy donors, that naive, central memory and Treg TCRB repertoires appeared more similar. Fewer insertions but more deletions were seen at VDJ junctions in type 1 diabetes patients.

The sample holds a few counts of this clone. What it recognizes is unknown. J lost 4 bases, V lost 0 bases, and 6 bases had no gene match. Germline CDR1 is SGHRS and CDR2 is YFSETQ. The CDR3 contains 16 residues. The source material was naive CD4+ T cells from blood. The origin of this receptor is a man aged 18 to 35 with type 1 diabetes. The chain recombines TRBV5-1 with TRBJ2-3, with TRBD2 matching over 9 bases. In nucleotides, the CDR3 is TGCGCCAGCAGCTTGGCTATGCGGGGGGGCCCAGATACGCAGTATTTT. Protein: CASSLAMRGGPDTQYF.